One T cell receptor (beta chain) is described in this entry. As yet, its antigen is unknown. This specimen belongs to a study of response to subunit inactivated influenza vaccine. Study outcomes and limitations: Authors suggested each seasonal flu vaccination may recruit only limited numbers of new T cells.

One entry per CDR3 protein results from TCRdb running MiXCR on the RT-PCR reads. In the table there are roughly 710,000 distinct CDR3 sequences, 12% to 15% of which are singletons. There are 15 residues in the CDR3. In germline, CDR1 is SGHTA, CDR2 FQGNSA. The genes are TRBV7-2 and TRBJ1-5; D is unclear. The J call may be incorrect, as the DNA end agrees better with TRBJ2-3. The clonotype was recovered from a middle-aged man who received an inactivated influenza vaccine. The sample was PBMCs from blood, taken roughly 15 days before vaccination. CDR3 sequence: CASSLSGRLNQPQYF. The CDR3 region has the DNA TGTGCCAGCAGCCTGTCAGGACGGCTCAATCAGCCCCAGTATTTT.